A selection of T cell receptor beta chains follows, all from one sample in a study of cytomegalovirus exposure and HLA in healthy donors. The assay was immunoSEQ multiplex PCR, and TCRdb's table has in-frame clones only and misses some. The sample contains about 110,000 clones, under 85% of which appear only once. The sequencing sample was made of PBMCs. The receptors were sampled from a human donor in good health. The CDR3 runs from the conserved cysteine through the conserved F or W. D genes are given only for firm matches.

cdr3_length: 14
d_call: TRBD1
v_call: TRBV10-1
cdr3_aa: CASSGQGGSYEQYF

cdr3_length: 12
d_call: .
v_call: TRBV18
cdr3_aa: CASSPEAGGYTF

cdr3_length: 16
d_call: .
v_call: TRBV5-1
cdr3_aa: CASSLLGGVGDTEAFF

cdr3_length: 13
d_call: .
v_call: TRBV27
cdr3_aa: CASSPRQGRELFF

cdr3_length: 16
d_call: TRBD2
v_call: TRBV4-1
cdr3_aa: CASSQVGLAGVETQYF

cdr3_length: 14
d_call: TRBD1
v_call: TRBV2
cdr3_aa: CASRPGQGYNEQFF

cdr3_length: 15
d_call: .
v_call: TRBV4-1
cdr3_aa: CASSQRGGTSVEQFF

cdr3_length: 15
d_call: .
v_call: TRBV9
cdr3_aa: CASSASSGPAYEQYF

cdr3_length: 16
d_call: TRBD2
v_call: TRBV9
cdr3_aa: CASSVAGLGSTGELFF

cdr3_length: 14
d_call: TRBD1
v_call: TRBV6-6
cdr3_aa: CASRDTGAVQPQHF

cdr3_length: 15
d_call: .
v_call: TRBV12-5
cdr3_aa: CASGPRGHSGNTIYF

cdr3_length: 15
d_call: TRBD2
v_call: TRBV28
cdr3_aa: CASSRTHSGSEEQFF

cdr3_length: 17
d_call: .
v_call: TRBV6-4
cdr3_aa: CASSARTGTFNLNGYTF

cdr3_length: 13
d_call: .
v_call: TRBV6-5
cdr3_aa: CASSPAWRGEQYF

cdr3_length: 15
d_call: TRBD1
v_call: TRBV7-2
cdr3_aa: CASSLVGTGNYEQYF

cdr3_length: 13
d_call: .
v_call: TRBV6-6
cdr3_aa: CASSWREGYEQYF

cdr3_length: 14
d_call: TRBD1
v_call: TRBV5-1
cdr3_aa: CASSLEQGNQPQHF

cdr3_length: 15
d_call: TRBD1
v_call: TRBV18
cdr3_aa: CASSPGQASTDTQYF